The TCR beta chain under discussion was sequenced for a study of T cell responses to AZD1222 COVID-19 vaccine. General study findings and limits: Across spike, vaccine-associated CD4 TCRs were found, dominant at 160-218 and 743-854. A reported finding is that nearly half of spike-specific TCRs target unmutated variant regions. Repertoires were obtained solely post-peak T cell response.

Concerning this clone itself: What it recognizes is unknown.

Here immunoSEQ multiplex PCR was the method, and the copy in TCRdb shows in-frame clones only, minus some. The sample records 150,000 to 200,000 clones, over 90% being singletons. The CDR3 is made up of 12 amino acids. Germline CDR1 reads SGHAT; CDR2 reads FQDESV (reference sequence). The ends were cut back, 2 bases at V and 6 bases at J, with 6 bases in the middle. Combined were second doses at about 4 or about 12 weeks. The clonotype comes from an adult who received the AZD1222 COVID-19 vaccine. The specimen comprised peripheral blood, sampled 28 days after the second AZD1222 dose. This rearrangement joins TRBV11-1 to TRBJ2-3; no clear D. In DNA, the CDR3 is TGTGCCAGCAGCTTAAGATCGGATACGCAGTATTTT. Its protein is CASSLRSDTQYF.